This T cell receptor (beta chain) was identified in a study of cytomegalovirus exposure and HLA in healthy donors (dated by TCRdb to about 2017). For context, the study as a whole: According to an earlier analysis of 550 to 700 of the donors, about 179 million T cells yielded some 120 million unique TCR beta sequences and about 300 Gb of sequence data. Because of strong linkage in the cohort, roughly five DR-DQ haplotypes were treated as single units for association and clustering. The number of typed donors differed by locus: roughly 629-640 for A, B, C, DRB1 and DQB1; about 520 for DQA1; around 610 for DPA1; and 400 to 480 for DPB1. Rather than using new phenotypic data, the later analysis identified candidate immune exposures from TCR beta sequences and from how often those sequences occurred across donors. The study was designed to test whether signatures of past pathogen exposure could be identified by cataloging public T cell receptors. To predict cytomegalovirus infection status, the study brought together high-throughput TCR immunosequencing, statistical association of individual TCRs with disease status, and machine learning. Among some 410 genotyped donors of the cohort, an average of roughly 240,000 unique TCR beta nucleotide sequences were sequenced per donor, around 18% of them non-productive. Donor age, sex, ethnicity and CMV serostatus were collected together with the repertoire data. In a later genetic analysis, genome-wide SNP genotypes for about three fifths of the 666 donors were used, and that subset was treated as a discovery cohort. The T cell repertoires of several hundred subjects were profiled by immunosequencing and related to cytomegalovirus serostatus. An earlier analysis of fewer than 750 of the donors used high-throughput TCR beta sequencing to judge whether each TCR beta V gene segment behaved as functional or pseudogenic. HLA typing included class I and class II loci at four-digit resolution. In addition to the first cohort of approximately 670 subjects, a separate validation cohort of under 150 different subjects was used. A later analysis re-analyzed previously published TCR beta repertoires from 550 to 700 donors and added high-resolution HLA genotyping to study TCR occurrence patterns. An early release covering around 630 HLA-typed donors comprised about 310 gigabases of sequencing data and approximately 80 million unique TCR sequences. Of the roughly 400 genotyped donors, roughly 85% fell in the genetic ancestry cluster associated with self-reported Caucasian donors. All discovery cohort repertoires had been generated on a single sequencing platform. The paper as a whole reports these results and caveats: CMV serostatus was the only immune exposure information available for the cohort. In this cohort, only TCR beta chains were sequenced, and detectable features were limited by the absence of alpha or paired-chain data. The classifier was reported to diagnose cytomegalovirus status with high specificity and sensitivity in both the original cohort and the validation cohort. In a later genetic analysis, a missense DCLRE1C variant was associated with V-gene and J-gene trimming of TCR beta chains, and the association was replicated in an independent cohort. At a false discovery rate of 0.05, a later analysis linked some 18,000 TCR beta sequences to specific HLA alleles. The authors suggested that the approach could potentially be generalized to other disease states and immunological phenotypes. In a later genetic analysis, fewer N-insertions in productive TCRs were reported among donors in an Asian-associated ancestry cluster than the roughly 710-donor mean. The presence/absence analyses assumed that sequencing depth was roughly uniform across donors, and that assumption may not be true. Compared with equally common non-associated chains, HLA-associated TCR beta chains in a later analysis were more clonally expanded and had lower generation probabilities. Because HLA typing was missing for some donors at each locus, association tests included only the typed subset. In vitro tests confirmed that three of the cytomegalovirus-associated TCR beta chains recognize cytomegalovirus antigens. Because counts were too low, seventeen rarely observed V segments, including chromosome 9 orphons, were left out of the earlier analysis of some 600 of the donors. A cluster of highly shared sequence variants was judged likely to represent a technical artifact of the sequencing pipeline. When HLA alleles, especially DR and DQ, strongly co-occurred, TCR associations were difficult to assign to individual alleles. While some public TCRs were present in many individuals, most TCR sequences turned up only very rarely across donors. In a later analysis, the rate of TCR association differed among HLA loci, with DRB1 alleles having the most associated TCRs and HLA-C alleles having the fewest. According to a later analysis, most CMV-associated TCR beta chains appeared to be HLA-restricted, and the HLA associations seemed to be driven largely by CMV exposure. According to a later analysis, parvovirus B19, influenza, CMV and Epstein-Barr virus appeared linked to several top co-occurrence clusters. The study gave a list of 150 to 200 TCR beta chains associated with cytomegalovirus. Linkage disequilibrium might explain the correlated functional status among segregating V segments, but an unknown experimental factor could not be excluded. A further reported finding was that TCR beta sequences accurately predicted the HLA-A and HLA-B alleles for most subjects in the first cohort. An earlier analysis of roughly 570 of the donors showed that most TCR beta V segments appeared in productive rearrangements either about 87% or about 30% of the time, which broadly matched IMGT annotations.

In regard to this clone: Its target antigen remains unknown. Base qualities are not provided; no much larger clone lies one nucleotide away.

The cohort consisted of 650 to 850 healthy bone marrow donors. All cohort members were sampled while nominally healthy, although unrecorded immune exposures were likely present. CMV serostatus was positive for 289 and negative for about 55% of the 666 cohort members, and was not recorded for this donor. Every donor gave a peripheral blood sample, and the peripheral blood mononuclear cells from that sample were used for TCR beta sequencing. The Qiagen DNeasy Blood Extraction Kit was used to extract genomic DNA from the blood cell samples. Libraries were made using the immunoSEQ multiplex PCR assay. For the multiplex PCR, a mixture combining 60 forward primers for TCR Vbeta segments and 13 reverse primers for TCR Jbeta segments was used. A multiplex PCR assay on genomic DNA amplified the CDR3 region of rearranged TCR beta genes. Amplified TCR beta libraries were sequenced as 87-base-pair reads on the Illumina HiSeq System. The paper's processing steps were these. A later analysis tallied 70 million to 100 million unique TCR beta chains across the 610 or so repertoires, and roughly 11 million of those chains were shared by two or more donors. Raw reads were error-corrected and collapsed into unique sequences by a nearest-neighbor algorithm in which closely related sequences were merged to remove PCR and sequencing errors. V, D and J gene segments were assigned by aligning CDR3 sequences to IMGT reference sequences. For a sequence to be retained, at least a six-nucleotide match to both a V gene segment and a J gene segment was required. Rearrangements were called productive when the CDR3 lacked stop codons and stayed in frame with V and J; all others were non-productive. Following IMGT convention, CDR3 was defined as the stretch from the second conserved V-encoded cysteine up to the conserved J-encoded phenylalanine. In an earlier analysis of around 640 of the donors, sequences lacking an unambiguous match to a single V gene segment were excluded. An earlier analysis of fewer than 750 of the donors classified V segments as functional when productive rearrangements were above 56.7% and as segregating when the standard deviation between donors was above 5%. A statistical classification framework was built for diagnosing cytomegalovirus status from the catalog of TCR beta chain sequences. V and J gene assignment, in a later analysis, came from comparing TCR nucleotide sequences with IMGT/GENE-DB human TR gene sequences. The TCRdist pipeline was used in a later analysis to assign CDR3 sequences and most-parsimonious VDJ recombination scenarios. In a later analysis, each TCR beta chain was defined by its CDR3 amino acid sequence together with its V-gene family, and reads lacking a unique V-gene family were excluded. As a way to deal with suspected cross-contamination and a sequencing artifact, a later analysis dropped approximately 590 nucleotide sequences that were highly shared and had low generation probability. A later analysis calculated a clonal expansion index for each public chain from normalized within-repertoire ranks of inferred template counts. Generation probabilities in a later analysis came from a VDJ recombination model fitted to out-of-frame rearrangements, and those results were checked against IGoR. Hypergeometric tests were used in a later analysis to score TCR-TCR, TCR-HLA and TCR-CMV co-occurrence, with a repertoire-size bias correction applied to the TCR pairs. A later analysis estimated false discovery rates by permuting HLA or CMV assignments 20 times. In a later analysis, co-occurring TCRs were grouped using DBSCAN, with TCRdist sequence similarity added in when clustering inside HLA-allele-positive subsets. Co-occurrence clustering excluded repertoires with fewer than 30,000 or more than 120,000 public chains, plus five with anomalous nucleotide sharing. TCRdb took over this immuneACCESS table, retaining in-frame rearrangements with V and J assigned. Such tables are incomplete; in checked studies, under half of the missing clones stem from an unresolved V gene, and the remainder is unexplained. The V and J calls and clone size are taken from that table; D and trimming were inferred from the DNA. Within this sample are about 70,000 clones, with 74% of them counted one time only. Jointly, the top ten make up 9.5% to 12% of the sample.

The sample was PBMCs. The clonotype originates from a human donor in good health.

The sequenced DNA: TGTGCCAGCTCACCAACCGGGACAGGGAGCTACGAGCAGTACTTC. This translates into CASSPTGTGSYEQYF. Recombination connected TRBV18 to TRBJ2-7, and TRBD1 matches 9 of the central bases. The CDR3 starts with the cysteine, ends with the phenylalanine, and has 15 residues. The kept DNA is CDR3 alone, 45 bases in frame from the first base. Based on the germline V gene, the CDR1 and CDR2 sequences are KGHSH and LQKENI. Clipping removes 2 bases from V and 3 bases from J, with 5 as the unmatched junction base count.